This T cell receptor (beta chain) was identified during a study of blood T cells in healthy people across ages. Germline values: CDR1 SQVTM, CDR2 ANQGSEA. The CDR3 has 9 residues. V lost 6 bases and J lost 12, with 11 bases in between. A second PCR of about 6 to 12 cycles used a sample-barcoded 5' primer and a J-beta primer mix. Each sample provided no less than 2.5 million CDR3-containing paired-end reads. From the 5' RACE reads, TCRdb called clonotypes with MiXCR, one entry per CDR3 protein. The table shows 600,000 or so distinct CDR3 sequences, with about 30% occurring only once. Collection of roughly 9.6 milliliters of peripheral blood was performed for each donor.

The chain couples TRBV29-1 to TRBJ1-2; D is ambiguous. Sequenced sample: blood. The TCR originated in a woman over 75 in good health. In nucleotides, the CDR3 is TGCAGCGTCCCCCCGGCAGACACCTTC. Translated: CSVPPADTF.